What follows is one T cell receptor beta chain and its context. Repertoires were generated with immunoSEQ multiplex PCR, while TCRdb's copy carries only in-frame clones and drops some. The sample shows about 290,000 clones, 70% to 90% of them seen only once. Germline-derived CDR1 and CDR2 are MNHEY and SVGAGI. CDR3 size: 13 residues. Trimming left V 7 bases short and J 6 bases short, with 15 bases between. The data were obtained in a study of blood T cell repertoires in COVID-19. Across the study: From T cells, B-cell-depleted T cells, or PBMCs came the material, which was cDNA or gDNA.

Sequencing was done on a sample of peripheral blood. This receptor was obtained from a woman in her 30s with active or convalescent COVID-19. The chain is built from TRBV6-5 and TRBJ1-1; D is ambiguous. CDR3 bases: TGTGCCAGCAAACGGACGGGAGATCCTGAAGCTTTCTTT. Encoded protein: CASKRTGDPEAFF.